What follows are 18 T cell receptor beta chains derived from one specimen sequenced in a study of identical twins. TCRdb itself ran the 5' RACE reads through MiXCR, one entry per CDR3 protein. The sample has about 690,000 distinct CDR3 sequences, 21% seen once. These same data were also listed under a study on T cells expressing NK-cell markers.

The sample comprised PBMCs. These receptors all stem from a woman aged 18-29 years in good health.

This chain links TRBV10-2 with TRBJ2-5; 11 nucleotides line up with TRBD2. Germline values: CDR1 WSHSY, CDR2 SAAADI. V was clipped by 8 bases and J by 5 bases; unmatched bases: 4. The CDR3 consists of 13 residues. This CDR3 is CASGLAGGETQYF. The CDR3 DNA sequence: TGCGCCAGCGGCCTAGCGGGAGGTGAGACCCAGTACTTC.

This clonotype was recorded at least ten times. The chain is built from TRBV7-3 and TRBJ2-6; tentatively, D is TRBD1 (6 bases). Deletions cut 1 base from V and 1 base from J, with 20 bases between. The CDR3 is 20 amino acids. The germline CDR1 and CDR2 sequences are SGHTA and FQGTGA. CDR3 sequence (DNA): TGTGCCAGCAGCTTAAGACCATCAGGGGCCACAGCGTCTGGGGCCAACGTCCTGACTTTC. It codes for CASSLRPSGATASGANVLTF.

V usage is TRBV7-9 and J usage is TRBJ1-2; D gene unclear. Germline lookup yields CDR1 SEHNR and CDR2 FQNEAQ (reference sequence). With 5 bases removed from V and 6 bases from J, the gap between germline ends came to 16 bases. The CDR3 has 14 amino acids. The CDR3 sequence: CASSLRTGRDGYTF. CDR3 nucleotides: TGTGCCAGCAGCCTTCGAACCGGGAGGGATGGCTACACCTTC.

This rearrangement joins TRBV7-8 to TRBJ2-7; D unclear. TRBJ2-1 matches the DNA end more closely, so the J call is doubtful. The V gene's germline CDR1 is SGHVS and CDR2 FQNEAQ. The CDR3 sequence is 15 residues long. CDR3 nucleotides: TGTGCCAGCAGCTTCGGCCAGAGCAGCTCCTACGAGCAGTTCTTC. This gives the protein CASSFGQSSSYEQFF.

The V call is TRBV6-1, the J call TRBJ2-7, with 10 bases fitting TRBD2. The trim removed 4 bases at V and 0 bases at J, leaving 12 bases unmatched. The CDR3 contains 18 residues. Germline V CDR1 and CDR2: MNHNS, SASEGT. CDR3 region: CASSGRSSGSRSSYEQYF. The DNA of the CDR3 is TGTGCCAGCAGTGGCCGTTCTAGCGGGAGCCGAAGCTCCTACGAGCAGTACTTC.

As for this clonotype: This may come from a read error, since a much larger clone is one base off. CDR3 sequence: CSARFGLPFTDTRYF. In nucleotides, the CDR3 is TGCAGTGCTAGGTTCGGACTACCCTTCACAGATACGCGGTATTTT. V usage is TRBV20-1 and J usage is TRBJ2-3; D is possibly TRBD2 (6 bases). CDR3 size: 15 residues. Germline CDR1 DFQATT, CDR2 SNEGSKA (reference sequence).

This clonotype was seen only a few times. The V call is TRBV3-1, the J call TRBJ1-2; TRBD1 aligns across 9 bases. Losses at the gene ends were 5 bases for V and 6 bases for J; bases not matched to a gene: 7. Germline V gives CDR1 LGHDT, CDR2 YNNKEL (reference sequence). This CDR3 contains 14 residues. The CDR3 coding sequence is TGTGCCAGCAGCAAATTACAGGGGGCGGATGGCTACACCTTC. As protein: CASSKLQGADGYTF. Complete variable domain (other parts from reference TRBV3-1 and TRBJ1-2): DTAVSQTPKYLVTQMGNDKSIKCEQNLGHDTMYWYKQDSKKFLKIMFSYNNKELIINETVPNRFSPKSPDKAHLNLHINSLELGDSAVYFCASSKLQGADGYTFGSGTRLTVV.

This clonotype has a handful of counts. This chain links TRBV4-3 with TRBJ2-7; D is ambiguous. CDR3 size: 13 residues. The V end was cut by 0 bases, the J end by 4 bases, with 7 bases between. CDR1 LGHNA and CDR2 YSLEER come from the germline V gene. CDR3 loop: CASSQDLRYEQYF. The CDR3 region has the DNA TGCGCCAGCAGCCAAGATCTAAGATACGAGCAGTACTTC.

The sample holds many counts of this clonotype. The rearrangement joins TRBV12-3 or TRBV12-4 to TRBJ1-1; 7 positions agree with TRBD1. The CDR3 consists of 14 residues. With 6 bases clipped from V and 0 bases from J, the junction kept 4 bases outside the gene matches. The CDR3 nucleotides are TGTGCCAGCAGACCCGGGACAGTGAACACTGAAGCTTTCTTT. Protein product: CASRPGTVNTEAFF.

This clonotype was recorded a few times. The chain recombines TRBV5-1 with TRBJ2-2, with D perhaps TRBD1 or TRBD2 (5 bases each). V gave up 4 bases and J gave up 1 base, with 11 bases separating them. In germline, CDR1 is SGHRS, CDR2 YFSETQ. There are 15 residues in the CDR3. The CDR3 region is CASSGGTENTGELFF. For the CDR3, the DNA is TGCGCCAGCAGCGGGGGAACCGAGAACACCGGGGAGCTGTTTTTT. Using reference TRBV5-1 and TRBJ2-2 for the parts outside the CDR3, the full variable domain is KAGVTQTPRYLIKTRGQQVTLSCSPISGHRSVSWYQQTPGQGLQFLFEYFSETQRNKGNFPGRFSGRQFSNSRSEMNVSTLELGDSALYLCASSGGTENTGELFFGEGSRLTVL.

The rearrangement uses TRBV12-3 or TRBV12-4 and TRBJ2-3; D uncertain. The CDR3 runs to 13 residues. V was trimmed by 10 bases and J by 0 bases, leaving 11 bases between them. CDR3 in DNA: TGTGCCATCGGACGGACCAGCACAGATACGCAGTATTTT. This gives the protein CAIGRTSTDTQYF.

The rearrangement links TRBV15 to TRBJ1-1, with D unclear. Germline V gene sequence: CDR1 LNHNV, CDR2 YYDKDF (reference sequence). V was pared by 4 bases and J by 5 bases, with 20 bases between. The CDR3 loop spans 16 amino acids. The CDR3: CATSTLGSDGVTEAFF. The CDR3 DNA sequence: TGTGCCACCAGCACATTGGGGTCGGACGGGGTGACTGAAGCTTTCTTT.

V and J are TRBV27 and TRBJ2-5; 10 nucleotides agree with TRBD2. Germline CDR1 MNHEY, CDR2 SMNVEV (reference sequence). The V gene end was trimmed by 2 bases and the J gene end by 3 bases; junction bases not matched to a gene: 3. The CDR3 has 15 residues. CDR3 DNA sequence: TGTGCCAGCAGTTTAAGCGGGGGGGCCGAAGAGACCCAGTACTTC. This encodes CASSLSGGAEETQYF.

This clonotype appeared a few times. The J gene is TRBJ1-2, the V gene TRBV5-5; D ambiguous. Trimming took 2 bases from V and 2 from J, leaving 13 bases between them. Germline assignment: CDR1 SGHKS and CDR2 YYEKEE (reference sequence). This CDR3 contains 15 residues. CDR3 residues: CASSFNPVENYGYTF. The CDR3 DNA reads TGTGCCAGCAGCTTTAATCCAGTAGAAAACTATGGCTACACCTTC.

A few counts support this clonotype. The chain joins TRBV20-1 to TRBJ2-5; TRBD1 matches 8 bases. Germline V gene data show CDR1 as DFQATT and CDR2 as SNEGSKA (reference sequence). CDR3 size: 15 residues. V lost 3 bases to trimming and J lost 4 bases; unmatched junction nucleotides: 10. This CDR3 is CSASSQGALLETQYF. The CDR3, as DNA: TGCAGTGCTAGTTCGCAGGGGGCGCTCCTAGAGACCCAGTACTTC.

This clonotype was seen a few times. CDR3 bases: TGCGCCAGCAGCTCCGGGACTAGCTTTGGGGATGAGCAGTTCTTC. Translation: CASSSGTSFGDEQFF. V gene TRBV5-1 combines with J gene TRBJ2-1; 9 nucleotides match TRBD2. V lost 3 bases to trimming and J lost 8 bases; unmatched junction nucleotides: 9. The CDR3 is 15 amino acids. Germline loops: CDR1 SGHRS, CDR2 YFSETQ.

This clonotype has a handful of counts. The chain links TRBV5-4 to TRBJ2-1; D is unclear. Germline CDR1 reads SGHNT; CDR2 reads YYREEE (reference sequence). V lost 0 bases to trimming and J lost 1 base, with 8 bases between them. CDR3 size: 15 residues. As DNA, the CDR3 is TGTGCCAGCAGCTTGGATCCTTTGTCCTACAATGAGCAGTTCTTC. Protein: CASSLDPLSYNEQFF.

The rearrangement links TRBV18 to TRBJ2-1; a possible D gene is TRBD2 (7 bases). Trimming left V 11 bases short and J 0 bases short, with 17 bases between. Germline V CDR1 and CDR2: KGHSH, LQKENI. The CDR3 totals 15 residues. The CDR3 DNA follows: TGTGCCTCCCAAGGGGGGGTAAGCTCCTACAATGAGCAGTTCTTC. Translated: CASQGGVSSYNEQFF.